Listed below are T cell receptor beta chains from one sample, sequenced in a study of blood T cells in healthy people across ages. TCRdb re-analysed the 5' RACE reads in MiXCR, keeping a single row per CDR3 protein. The table has 1.5 million to 1.8 million distinct CDR3 sequences, approximately 43% seen once. The source material was blood. The source is a woman between 18 and 29 years old in good health. Each CDR3 is given with its conserved first and last residue. A D gene is named only where the DNA matches it firmly. Size tells how often a clone was seen (once, few, many) or the class of an expanded clone, and some rows leave it out.

TGCAGTGCGAGGCGTCTCATCGTTAGGAAGACAGATACGCAGTATTTT,CSARRLIVRKTDTQYF,TRBV20-1,16,TRBJ2-3,.,.
TGCAGTGCTTTTACAGCCCGACTAGCCGACAATGAGCAGTACTTC,CSAFTARLADNEQYF,TRBV20-1,15,TRBJ2-5,.,TRBD2
TGCGCCAGCAGCCAAAGCGGAAATGGCGCTGAAGCTTTCTTT,CASSQSGNGAEAFF,TRBV4-3,14,TRBJ1-1,few,.
TGTGCCAGCAGTTTTGCCCTCCGGGACAGGGGAAGATACGAGCAGTACTTC,CASSFALRDRGRYEQYF,TRBV28,17,TRBJ2-7,.,TRBD1
TGCAGTGCCCTGGGACAGGGCCGGACTGAAGCTTTCTTT,CSALGQGRTEAFF,TRBV20-1,13,TRBJ1-1,.,TRBD1
TGTGCCAGCAGCGATACAGGGGTCGGGGCCAACGTCCTGACTTTC,CASSDTGVGANVLTF,TRBV9,15,TRBJ2-6,few,TRBD1
TGCGCCAGCAGTCCCGGGACAGGGGAGAGTTACAATGAGCAGTACTTC,CASSPGTGESYNEQYF,TRBV4-3,16,TRBJ2-7,once,TRBD1
TGCGCCAGCAGTGGACAGAACTCCTACAATGAGCAGTTCTTC,CASSGQNSYNEQFF,TRBV4-1,14,TRBJ2-1,few,.
TGTGCCAGCAGCCAAGTCCCTACAGGGGGAGCTGGGACCAACGTCCTGACTTTC,CASSQVPTGGAGTNVLTF,TRBV4-2,18,TRBJ2-6,.,TRBD1
TGCAGTGCTGCGTTCACGGTCTGGGGCACAGATACGCAGTATTTT,CSAAFTVWGTDTQYF,TRBV20-1,15,TRBJ2-3,.,.
TGCGCCACCTCGTTCGGTCCTTCTAGCACAGATACGCAGTATTTT,CATSFGPSSTDTQYF,TRBV5-1,15,TRBJ2-3,.,.
TGCAGTGCCACCGGGAGGGAGACGATGGTGGCAGATACGCAGTATTTT,CSATGRETMVADTQYF,TRBV20-1,16,TRBJ2-3,.,TRBD2
TGTGCCAGCAGTGACCCCCGGTTTGCGGGACAGGGGAAATCGCAAGAGACCCAGTACTTC,CASSDPRFAGQGKSQETQYF,TRBV25-1,20,TRBJ2-5,.,TRBD1
TGTGCCAGCAGCTTAGAGGTGGCAGTTAACTATGGCTACACCTTC,CASSLEVAVNYGYTF,TRBV11-2,15,TRBJ1-2,.,.
TGTGCCAGCAGTTTAGTGGCCAGGGGAAACTATGGCTACACCTTC,CASSLVARGNYGYTF,TRBV12-3/TRBV12-4,15,TRBJ1-2,.,.
TGTAGTGCTGGGGTGGGGGGCTACGAGCAGTACTTC,CSAGVGGYEQYF,TRBV20-1,12,TRBJ2-7,.,.
TGCGCCAGCAGCTTGGGACTAGCGGACGACTACGAGCAGTACTTC,CASSLGLADDYEQYF,TRBV5-1,15,TRBJ2-7,.,TRBD2
TGTGCCAGCAGCTTAGAATGGTCAGGACAAGAGACCCAGTACTTC,CASSLEWSGQETQYF,TRBV7-9,15,TRBJ2-5,.,.